This T cell receptor (beta chain) was identified during a study of blood T cell repertoires in COVID-19. Study-wide context: The United States, Italy and Spain were the sources of the acute and convalescent COVID-19 samples. PBMCs, B-cell-depleted T cells, or T cells were the source of the cDNA or gDNA that made up the material.

Assay: immunoSEQ multiplex PCR; the TCRdb copy retains only in-frame clones and omits some. The table lists under 95,000 clones, over 70% of them singletons. The germline V gene encodes CDR1 SGHRS and CDR2 YFSETQ. Trimming at V came to 3 bases and at J to 4 bases, leaving 12 bases not matched to a gene. This CDR3 comprises 16 residues. The sequenced sample was peripheral blood. V and J are TRBV5-1 and TRBJ1-1; TRBD1 matches 7 bases. The source of this sequence is a man aged 50 or older with acute or convalescent COVID-19. The CDR3 DNA reads TGCGCCAGCAGCTCGCCCGCCAGGGGGAAGAGCACTGAAGCTTTCTTT. This translates into CASSSPARGKSTEAFF.